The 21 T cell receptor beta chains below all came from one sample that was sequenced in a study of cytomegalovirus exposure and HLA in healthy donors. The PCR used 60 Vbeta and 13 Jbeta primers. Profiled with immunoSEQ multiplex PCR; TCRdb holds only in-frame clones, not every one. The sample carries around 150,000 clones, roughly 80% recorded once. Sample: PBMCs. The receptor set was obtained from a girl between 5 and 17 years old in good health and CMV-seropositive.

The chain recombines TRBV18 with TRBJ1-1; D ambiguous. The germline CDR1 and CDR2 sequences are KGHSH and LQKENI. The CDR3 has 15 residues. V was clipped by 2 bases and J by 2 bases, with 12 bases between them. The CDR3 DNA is TGTGCCAGCTCACCATTCACCGGGAGAAACACTGAAGCTTTCTTT. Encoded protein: CASSPFTGRNTEAFF.

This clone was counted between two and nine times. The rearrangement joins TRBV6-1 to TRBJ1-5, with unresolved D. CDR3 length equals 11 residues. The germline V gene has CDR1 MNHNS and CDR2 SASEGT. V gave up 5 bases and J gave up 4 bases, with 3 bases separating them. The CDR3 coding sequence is TGTGCCAGCAGTTCGAATCAGCCCCAGCATTTT. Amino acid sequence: CASSSNQPQHF.

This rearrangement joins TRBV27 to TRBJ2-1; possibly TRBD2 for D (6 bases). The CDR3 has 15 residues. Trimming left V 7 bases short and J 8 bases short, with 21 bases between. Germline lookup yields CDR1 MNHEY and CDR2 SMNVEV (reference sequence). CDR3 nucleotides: TGTGCCAGCACCCTGGGACTCTCCCCCCTCCATGAGCAGTTCTTC. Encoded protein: CASTLGLSPLHEQFF.

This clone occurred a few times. The CDR3 DNA reads as TGTGCCTGGACCCCGGGTCTGGCCGGTGGAAACACCATATATTTT. Its translation is CAWTPGLAGGNTIYF. V gene TRBV30 combines with J gene TRBJ1-3, with D hard to call. CDR3 length: 15 residues. CDR1 is GTSNPN and CDR2 is SVGIG in the germline V gene (reference sequence). Trimming left V 4 bases short and J 3 bases short, with 16 bases between.

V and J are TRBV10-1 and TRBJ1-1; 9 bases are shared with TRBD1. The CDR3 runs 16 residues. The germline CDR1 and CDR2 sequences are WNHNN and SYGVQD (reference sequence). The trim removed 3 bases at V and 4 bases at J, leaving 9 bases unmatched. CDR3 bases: TGCGCCAGCAGTGATGAAGGGGGGACAGGGATCACTGAAGCTTTCTTT. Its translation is CASSDEGGTGITEAFF.

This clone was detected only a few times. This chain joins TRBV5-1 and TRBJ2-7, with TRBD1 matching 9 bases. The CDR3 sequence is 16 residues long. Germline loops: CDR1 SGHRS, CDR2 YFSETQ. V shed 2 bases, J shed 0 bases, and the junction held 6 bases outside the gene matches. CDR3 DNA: TGCGCCAGCAGCTTACGGACAGGGGCTTACTCCTACGAGCAGTACTTC. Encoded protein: CASSLRTGAYSYEQYF.

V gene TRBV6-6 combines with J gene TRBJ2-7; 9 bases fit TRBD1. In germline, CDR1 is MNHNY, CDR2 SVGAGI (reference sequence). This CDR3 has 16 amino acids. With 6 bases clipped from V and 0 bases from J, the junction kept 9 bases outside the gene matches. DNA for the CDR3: TGTGCCAGCAGCTACCCCTCGGGACAGGGCTCCTACGAGCAGTACTTC. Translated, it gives CASSYPSGQGSYEQYF.

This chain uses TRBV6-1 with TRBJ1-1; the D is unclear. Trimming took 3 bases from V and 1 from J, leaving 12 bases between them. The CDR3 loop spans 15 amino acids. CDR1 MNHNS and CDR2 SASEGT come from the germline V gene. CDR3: CASSEMSNRNTEAFF. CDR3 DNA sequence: TGTGCCAGCAGTGAGATGAGCAACCGGAACACTGAAGCTTTCTTT.

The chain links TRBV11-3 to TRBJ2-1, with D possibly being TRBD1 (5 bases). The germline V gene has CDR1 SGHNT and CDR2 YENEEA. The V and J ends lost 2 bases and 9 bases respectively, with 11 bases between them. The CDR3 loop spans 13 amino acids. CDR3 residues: CASSLRAQGEQFF. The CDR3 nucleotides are TGTGCCAGCAGCTTACGGGCCCAGGGTGAGCAGTTCTTC.

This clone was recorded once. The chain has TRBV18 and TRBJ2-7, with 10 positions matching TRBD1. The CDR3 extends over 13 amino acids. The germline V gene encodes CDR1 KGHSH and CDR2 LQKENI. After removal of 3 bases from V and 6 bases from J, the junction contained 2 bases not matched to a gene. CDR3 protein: CASSPGQGIEQYF. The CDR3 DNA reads TGTGCCAGCTCACCGGGACAGGGGATCGAGCAGTACTTC.

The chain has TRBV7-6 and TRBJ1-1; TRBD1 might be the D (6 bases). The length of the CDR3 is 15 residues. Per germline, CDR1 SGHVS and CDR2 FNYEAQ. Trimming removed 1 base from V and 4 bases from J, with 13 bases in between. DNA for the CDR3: TGTGCCAGCAGCTTAGGGGACGGGGGGCCCACTGAAGCTTTCTTT. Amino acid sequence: CASSLGDGGPTEAFF. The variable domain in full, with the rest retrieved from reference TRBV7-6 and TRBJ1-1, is GAGVSQSPRYKVTKRGQDVALRCDPISGHVSLYWYRQALGQGPEFLTYFNYEAQQDKSGLPNDRFSAERPEGSISTLTIQRTEQRDSAMYRCASSLGDGGPTEAFFGQGTRLTVV.

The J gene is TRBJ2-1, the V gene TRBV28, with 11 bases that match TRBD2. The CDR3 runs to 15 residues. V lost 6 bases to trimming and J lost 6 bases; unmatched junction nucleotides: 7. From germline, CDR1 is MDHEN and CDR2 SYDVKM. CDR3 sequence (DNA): TGTGCCAGCAGGGAGTATAGCGGGGGGGTCAATGAGCAGTTCTTC. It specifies CASREYSGGVNEQFF.

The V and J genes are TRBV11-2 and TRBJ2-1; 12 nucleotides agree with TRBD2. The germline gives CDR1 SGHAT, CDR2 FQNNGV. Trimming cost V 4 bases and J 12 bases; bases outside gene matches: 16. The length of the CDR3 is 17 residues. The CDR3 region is CASSSITRLAGAYGQFF. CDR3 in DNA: TGTGCCAGCAGCTCCATTACCAGACTAGCGGGAGCGTATGGGCAGTTCTTC.

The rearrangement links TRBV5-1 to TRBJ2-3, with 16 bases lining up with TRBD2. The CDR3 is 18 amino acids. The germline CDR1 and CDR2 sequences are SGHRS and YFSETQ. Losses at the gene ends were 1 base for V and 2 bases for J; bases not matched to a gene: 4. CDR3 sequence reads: CASSLSGLAGGDTDTQYF. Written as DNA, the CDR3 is TGCGCCAGCAGCTTGTCGGGACTAGCGGGAGGGGACACAGATACGCAGTATTTT. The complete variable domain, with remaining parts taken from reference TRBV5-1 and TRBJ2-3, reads KAGVTQTPRYLIKTRGQQVTLSCSPISGHRSVSWYQQTPGQGLQFLFEYFSETQRNKGNFPGRFSGRQFSNSRSEMNVSTLELGDSALYLCASSLSGLAGGDTDTQYFGPGTRLTVL.

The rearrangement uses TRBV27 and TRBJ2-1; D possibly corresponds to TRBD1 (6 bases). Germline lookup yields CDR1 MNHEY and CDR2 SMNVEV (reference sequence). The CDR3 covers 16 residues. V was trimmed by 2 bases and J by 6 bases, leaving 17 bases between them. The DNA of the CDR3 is TGTGCCAGCAGTTTAAGCCTGGGGGCTCAAGCCAATGAGCAGTTCTTC. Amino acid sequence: CASSLSLGAQANEQFF.

This CDR3 reads CASSLSRTRGEAFF. The CDR3 nucleotides are TGTGCCAGCAGTCTCTCGCGGACACGAGGTGAGGCTTTCTTT. The chain links TRBV28 to TRBJ1-1, with a weak D call TRBD1 (5 bases). Germline V gene data show CDR1 as MDHEN and CDR2 as SYDVKM. The V end lost 5 bases, the J end lost 11 bases, and 21 bases lay between the germline ends. The length of the CDR3 is 14 residues.

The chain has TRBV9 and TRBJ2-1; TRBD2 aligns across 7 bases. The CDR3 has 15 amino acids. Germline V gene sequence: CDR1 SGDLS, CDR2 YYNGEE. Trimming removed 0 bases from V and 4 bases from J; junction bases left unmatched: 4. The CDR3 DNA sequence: TGTGCCAGCAGCGTAGGCGGGAGAGGTTACAATGAGCAGTTCTTC. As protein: CASSVGGRGYNEQFF.

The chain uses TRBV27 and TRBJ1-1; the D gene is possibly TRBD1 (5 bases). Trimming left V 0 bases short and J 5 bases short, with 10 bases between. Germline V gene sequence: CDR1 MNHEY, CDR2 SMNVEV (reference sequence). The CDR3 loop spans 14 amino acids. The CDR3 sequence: CASSLSGEGTEAFF. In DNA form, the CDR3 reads TGTGCCAGCAGTTTATCGGGGGAGGGAACTGAAGCTTTCTTT.

The DNA of the CDR3 is TGTGCCAGCAGTACTAGCTACGAGCAGTACTTC. It translates to CASSTSYEQYF. This chain joins TRBV28 and TRBJ2-7, with D perhaps matching TRBD2 (5 bases). The germline CDR1 and CDR2 sequences are MDHEN and SYDVKM. The CDR3 runs 11 residues. Trimming left V 5 bases short and J 3 bases short, with 5 bases between.

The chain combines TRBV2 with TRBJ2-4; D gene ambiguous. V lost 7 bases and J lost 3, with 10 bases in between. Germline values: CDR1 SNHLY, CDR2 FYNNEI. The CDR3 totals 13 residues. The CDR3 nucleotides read TGTGCCAGCAACGGTGGAGTCAAAAACATTCAGTACTTC. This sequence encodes CASNGGVKNIQYF. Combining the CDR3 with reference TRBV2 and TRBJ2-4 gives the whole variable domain EPEVTQTPSHQVTQMGQEVILRCVPISNHLYFYWYRQILGQKVEFLVSFYNNEISEKSEIFDDQFSVERPDGSNFTLKIRSTKLEDSAMYFCASNGGVKNIQYFGAGTRLSVL.

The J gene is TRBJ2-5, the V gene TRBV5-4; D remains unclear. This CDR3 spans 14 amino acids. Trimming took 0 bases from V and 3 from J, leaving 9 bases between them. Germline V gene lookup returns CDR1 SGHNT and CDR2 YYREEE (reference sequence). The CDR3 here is CASSLGLRKETQYF. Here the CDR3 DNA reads TGTGCCAGCAGCTTGGGACTGAGGAAAGAGACCCAGTACTTC.